The entry below describes one T cell receptor (beta chain). In patients chosen for sequencing, flow cytometry had shown CD8+CD57+ cell expansion. This entry is derived from a study of CD8+CD57+ T cells in acquired aplastic anemia. Trimming pared 5 bases from V and 8 bases from J, leaving 15 bases between. This CDR3 comprises 13 residues. Germline V gene lookup returns CDR1 SEHNR and CDR2 FQNEAQ (reference sequence). TCR beta VDJ combinations and CDR3 sequences were profiled from genomic DNA. Using its own MiXCR run on the reads, TCRdb lists one record per CDR3 protein. The data show roughly 250,000 distinct CDR3 sequences, less than 85% seen once.

The rearrangement uses TRBV7-9 and TRBJ1-1, with D perhaps matching TRBD1 (5 bases). This sequence originates from a human donor with aplastic anemia. Sequenced material: sorted CD4+, CD8+, or CD8+CD57+ T cells (not recorded which) from PBMCs. The CDR3 sequence: CASSLDSSGEAFF. The CDR3 DNA reads TGTGCCAGCAGCCTTGACAGTAGCGGGGAAGCTTTCTTT.